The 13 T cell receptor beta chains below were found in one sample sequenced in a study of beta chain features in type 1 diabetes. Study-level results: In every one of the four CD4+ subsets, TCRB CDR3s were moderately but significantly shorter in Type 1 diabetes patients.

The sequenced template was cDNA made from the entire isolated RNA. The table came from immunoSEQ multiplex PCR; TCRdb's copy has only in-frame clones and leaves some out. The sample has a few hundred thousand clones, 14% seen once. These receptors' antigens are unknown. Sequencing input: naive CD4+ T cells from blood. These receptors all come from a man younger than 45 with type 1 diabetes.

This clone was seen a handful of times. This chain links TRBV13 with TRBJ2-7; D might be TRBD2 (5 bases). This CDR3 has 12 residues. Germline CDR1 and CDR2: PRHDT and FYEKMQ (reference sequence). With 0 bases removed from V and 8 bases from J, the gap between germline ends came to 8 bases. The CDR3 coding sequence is TGTGCCAGCAGCTTAGGGGGGAGTAAGCAGTACTTC. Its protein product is CASSLGGSKQYF.

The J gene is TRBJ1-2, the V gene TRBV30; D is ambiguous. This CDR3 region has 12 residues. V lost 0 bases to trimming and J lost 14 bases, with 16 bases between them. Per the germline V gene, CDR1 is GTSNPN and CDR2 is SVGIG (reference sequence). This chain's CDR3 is CAWSVGPLLTTF. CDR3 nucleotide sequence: TGTGCCTGGAGTGTTGGCCCCCTCTTAACGACCTTC.

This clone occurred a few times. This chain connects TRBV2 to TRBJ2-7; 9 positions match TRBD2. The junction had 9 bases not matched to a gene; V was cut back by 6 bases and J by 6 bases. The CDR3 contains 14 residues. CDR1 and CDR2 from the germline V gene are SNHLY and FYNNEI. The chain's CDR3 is CASRPSGTQGEQYF. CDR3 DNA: TGTGCCAGCAGACCTAGCGGGACCCAGGGCGAGCAGTACTTC.

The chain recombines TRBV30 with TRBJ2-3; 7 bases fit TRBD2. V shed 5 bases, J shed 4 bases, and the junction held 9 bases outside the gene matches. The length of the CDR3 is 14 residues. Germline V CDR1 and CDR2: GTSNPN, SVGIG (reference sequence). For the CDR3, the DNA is TGTGCCTGGCGTTCGGGGAGGGCCCCAGATACGCAGTATTTT. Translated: CAWRSGRAPDTQYF.

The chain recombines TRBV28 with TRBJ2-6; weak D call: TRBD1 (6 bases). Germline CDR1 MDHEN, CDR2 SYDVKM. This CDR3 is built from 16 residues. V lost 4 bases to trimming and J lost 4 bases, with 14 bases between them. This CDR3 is CASSSATGTGANVLTF. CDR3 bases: TGTGCCAGCAGTTCCGCCACAGGGACCGGGGCCAACGTCCTGACTTTC.

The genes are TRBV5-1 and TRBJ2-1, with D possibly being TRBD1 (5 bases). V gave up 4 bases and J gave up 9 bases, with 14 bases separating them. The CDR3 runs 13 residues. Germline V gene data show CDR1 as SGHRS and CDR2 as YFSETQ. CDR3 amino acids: CASSPTERGEQFF. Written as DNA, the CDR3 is TGCGCCAGCAGCCCGACAGAGAGAGGTGAGCAGTTCTTC.

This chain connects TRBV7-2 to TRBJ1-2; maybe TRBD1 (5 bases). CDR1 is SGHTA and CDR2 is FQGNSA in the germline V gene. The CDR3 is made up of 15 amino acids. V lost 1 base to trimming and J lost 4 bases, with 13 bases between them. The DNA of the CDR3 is TGTGCCAGCAGCTTAGGCACGACAGCCCCCTATGGCTACACCTTC. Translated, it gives CASSLGTTAPYGYTF.

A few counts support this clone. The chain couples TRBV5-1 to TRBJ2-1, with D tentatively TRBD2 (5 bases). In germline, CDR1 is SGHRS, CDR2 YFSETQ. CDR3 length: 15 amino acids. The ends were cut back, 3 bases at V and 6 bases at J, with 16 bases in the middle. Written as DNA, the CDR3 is TGCGCCAGCAGCTATTTAGCCCTAGCTCCCAATGAGCAGTTCTTC. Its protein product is CASSYLALAPNEQFF.

The CDR3 loop is CASCFPGGDEQYF. Here the CDR3 DNA reads TGTGCCAGCTGCTTCCCTGGGGGGGACGAGCAGTACTTC. The chain combines TRBV28 with TRBJ2-7, with TRBD2 matching 7 bases. The germline V gene has CDR1 MDHEN and CDR2 SYDVKM. This CDR3 contains 13 residues. V trimming: 8 bases; J trimming: 5 bases; junction bases outside the gene matches: 9. The entire variable domain, with the rest obtained from reference TRBV28 and TRBJ2-7, is as follows: DVKVTQSSRYLVKRTGEKVFLECVQDMDHENMFWYRQDPGLGLRLIYFSYDVKMKEKGDIPEGYSVSREKKERFSLILESASTNQTSMYLCASCFPGGDEQYFGPGTRLTVT.

The CDR3 loop is CATSRGPRSYGYTF. As DNA, the CDR3 is TGTGCCACCAGCAGAGGCCCTCGCAGTTATGGCTACACCTTC. The chain combines TRBV15 with TRBJ1-2, with no clear D. V lost 1 base to trimming and J lost 5 bases, with 11 bases between them. The CDR3 has 14 amino acids. The V gene's germline CDR1 is LNHNV and CDR2 YYDKDF (reference sequence).

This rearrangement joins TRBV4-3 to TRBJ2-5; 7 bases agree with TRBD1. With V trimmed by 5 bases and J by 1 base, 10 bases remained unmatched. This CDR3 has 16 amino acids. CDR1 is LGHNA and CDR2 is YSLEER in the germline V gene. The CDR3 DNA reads TGCGCCAGCAGCTACTCGACAGGGCGGTTCCAAGAGACCCAGTACTTC. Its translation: CASSYSTGRFQETQYF.

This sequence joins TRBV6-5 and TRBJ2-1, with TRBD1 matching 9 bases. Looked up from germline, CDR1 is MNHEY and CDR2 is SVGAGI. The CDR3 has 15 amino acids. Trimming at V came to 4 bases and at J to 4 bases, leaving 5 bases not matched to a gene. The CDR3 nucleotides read TGTGCCAGCAGTTTCCGGGACAGGGTGTACAATGAGCAGTTCTTC. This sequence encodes CASSFRDRVYNEQFF.

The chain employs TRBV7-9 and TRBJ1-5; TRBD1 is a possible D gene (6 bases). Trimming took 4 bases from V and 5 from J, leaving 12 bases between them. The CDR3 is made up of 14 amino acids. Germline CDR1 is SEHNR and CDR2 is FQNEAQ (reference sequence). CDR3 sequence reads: CASSSGRGHQPQHF. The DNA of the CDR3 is TGTGCCAGCAGCTCTGGCAGGGGCCATCAGCCCCAGCATTTT.